These 15 T cell receptor beta chains originate from one sample sequenced in a study of CD4 T cells in relation to SARS-CoV-2 and coronaviruses. Unexposed donor CD4+ T cells date from about 2011-2018, before the COVID-19 pandemic. CD4+ T cells were isolated from the cells after around 10 days of culture. Their recognized antigens are unknown. Data came from immunoSEQ multiplex PCR; TCRdb stores just in-frame clones and leaves some out. The table records around 29,000 clones, 76% of them present only once. The material sequenced was CD4+ T cells from PBMCs, cultured in vitro. The receptors were gathered from a human donor in good health.

In its sample, this clone was seen once. The chain recombines TRBV5-6 with TRBJ1-3, with unresolved D. The germline CDR1 and CDR2 sequences are SGHDT and YYEEEE. The CDR3 consists of 15 residues. Between the trimmed V and J ends, which lost 3 bases and 1 base, there was a span of 11 bases. CDR3 coding DNA: TGTGCCAGCAGCTCCCCAAGCAAGTCTGGAAACACCATATATTTT. This encodes CASSSPSKSGNTIYF.

This chain connects TRBV14 to TRBJ2-3; 10 nucleotides match TRBD2. Germline V CDR1 and CDR2: SGHDN, FVKESK. There are 16 residues in the CDR3. V trimming: 0 bases; J trimming: 6 bases; junction bases outside the gene matches: 6. The CDR3 reads CASSQDLAGVGDTQYF. The CDR3 DNA sequence: TGTGCCAGCAGCCAAGATCTAGCGGGAGTCGGGGATACGCAGTATTTT.

The chain has TRBV2 and TRBJ1-3, with a weak D call TRBD1 (5 bases). The CDR3 spans 15 residues. V was trimmed by 3 bases and J by 0 bases, leaving 9 bases between them. Germline CDR1 reads SNHLY; CDR2 reads FYNNEI. CDR3 bases: TGTGCCAGCAGTGATAACAGGAACTCTGGAAACACCATATATTTT. Protein: CASSDNRNSGNTIYF.

V usage is TRBV6-2 or TRBV6-3 and J usage is TRBJ2-7; 10 bases align to TRBD1. Germline CDR1 reads MNHEY; CDR2 reads SVGEGT. With V trimmed by 4 bases and J by 5 bases, 5 bases remained unmatched. This CDR3 is 14 amino acids long. CDR3 amino acids: CASSSTGTGDEQYF. The CDR3 nucleotides are TGTGCCAGCAGTTCCACCGGGACAGGGGACGAGCAGTACTTC.

This CDR3 reads CASSKRLAENQETQYF. In DNA form, the CDR3 reads TGTGCCAGCAGTAAAAGACTAGCGGAGAACCAAGAGACCCAGTACTTC. The chain has TRBV6-2 or TRBV6-3 and TRBJ2-5, with 9 nucleotides matching TRBD2. This CDR3 is 16 amino acids long. The junction had 7 bases not matched to a gene; V was cut back by 5 bases and J by 0 bases. Germline V gene lookup returns CDR1 MNHEY and CDR2 SVGEGT.

This sequence joins TRBV14 and TRBJ1-4; D is undetermined. V was shortened by 5 bases and J by 6 bases, with 13 bases between the two germline ends. This CDR3 has 14 residues. The germline V gene has CDR1 SGHDN and CDR2 FVKESK. CDR3 DNA sequence: TGTGCCAGCAGCTCGAGGCTCTACGATGAAAAACTGTTTTTT. Translating gives CASSSRLYDEKLFF.

V and J are TRBV5-1 and TRBJ2-1; D gene unclear. Trimming removed 0 bases from V and 6 bases from J, with 13 bases in between. The germline CDR1 and CDR2 sequences are SGHRS and YFSETQ. CDR3 length: 15 residues. The CDR3 DNA reads TGCGCCAGCAGCTTGGACGGTGCCAATGTCAATGAGCAGTTCTTC. It yields the protein CASSLDGANVNEQFF. Using reference TRBV5-1 and TRBJ2-1 for the parts outside the CDR3, the full variable domain is KAGVTQTPRYLIKTRGQQVTLSCSPISGHRSVSWYQQTPGQGLQFLFEYFSETQRNKGNFPGRFSGRQFSNSRSEMNVSTLELGDSALYLCASSLDGANVNEQFFGPGTRLTVL.

As for this clone: The junction differs from germline at one of its ends, possibly a read error. The rearrangement links TRBV14 to TRBJ2-7; no clear D. Germline CDR1 SGHDN, CDR2 FVKESK. The CDR3 is 13 amino acids. The chain's CDR3 is CASSKDDLPLRYF. CDR3 coding DNA: TGTGCCAGCAGCAAAGATGACTTACCCCTTCGTTACTTC.

DNA of the CDR3: TGTGCCAGCAGCTTTCGACTAGCGGGATCGAACACCGGGGAGCTGTTTTTT. Translated: CASSFRLAGSNTGELFF. The genes are TRBV13 and TRBJ2-2; TRBD2 matches 11 bases. Germline CDR1 is PRHDT and CDR2 is FYEKMQ (reference sequence). The V and J ends lost 3 bases and 0 bases, in that order; junction bases with no gene match: 3. The CDR3 runs to 17 residues.

A single count supports this clone. This chain joins TRBV6-5 and TRBJ2-1; D is undetermined. CDR3 length equals 13 residues. Deletions cut 6 bases from V and 6 bases from J, with 12 bases between. Germline lookup yields CDR1 MNHEY and CDR2 SVGAGI. CDR3 DNA: TGTGCCAGCAGCCCGCGTCAGTTCAATGAGCAGTTCTTC. Translated, it gives CASSPRQFNEQFF.

In DNA, the CDR3 is TGTGCCTGGAGGGAGGGGCGGAACACTGAAGCTTTCTTT. The encoded protein is CAWREGRNTEAFF. This chain uses TRBV30 with TRBJ1-1; possible D gene TRBD1, 5 bases. The length of the CDR3 is 13 residues. Germline V lookup: CDR1 GTSNPN, CDR2 SVGIG (reference sequence). The germline V and J ends were trimmed by 3 bases and 1 base, with 9 bases remaining between them.

V is TRBV5-5 and J is TRBJ2-4; D gene unclear. The germline V gene has CDR1 SGHKS and CDR2 YYEKEE (reference sequence). CDR3 length equals 16 residues. V lost 2 bases and J 2 bases, leaving 14 bases between the germline ends. The CDR3 region has the DNA TGTGCCAGCAGCTTCAGTGGTCTCCGGTCCAAAAACATTCAGTACTTC. This codes for CASSFSGLRSKNIQYF.

The V gene is TRBV9, the J gene TRBJ2-7; D is perhaps TRBD1 or TRBD2 (7 bases each). Germline values: CDR1 SGDLS, CDR2 YYNGEE. The V end was cut by 3 bases, the J end by 6 bases, with 19 bases between. The CDR3 is made up of 15 amino acids. The CDR3 is CASSALRGPGGEQYF. The CDR3 nucleotides are TGTGCCAGCAGCGCATTAAGGGGGCCGGGGGGCGAGCAGTACTTC.

This chain links TRBV6-2 or TRBV6-3 with TRBJ2-6; D possibly corresponds to TRBD1 (6 bases). Germline V gene sequence: CDR1 MNHEY, CDR2 SVGEGT. V lost 5 bases and J lost 0, with 8 bases in between. The CDR3 consists of 15 residues. The CDR3 bases are TGTGCCAGCAGTATAGGGGGCTCTGGGGCCAACGTCCTGACTTTC. Translated, it gives CASSIGGSGANVLTF.

This clone has just one count. The V gene is TRBV5-5, the J gene TRBJ2-5; no firm D call. V lost 0 bases and J 2 bases, leaving 5 bases between the germline ends. The CDR3 loop spans 13 amino acids. Germline V gene data show CDR1 as SGHKS and CDR2 as YYEKEE (reference sequence). The CDR3 DNA sequence: TGTGCCAGCAGCTTGGGGGGTCAAGAGACCCAGTACTTC. This gives the protein CASSLGGQETQYF.